The 2 T cell receptor beta chains given below trace back to one sample, sequenced in a study of graft-versus-host responses after intestinal transplantation. Their antigens are not known. Assay: immunoSEQ multiplex PCR; the TCRdb copy retains only in-frame clones and omits some. The sample lists some 90,000 clones, approximately 90% occurring once. This material consisted of unstimulated CD8+ T cells sorted from spleen or lymph node cells, taken before intestinal transplant. All receptors come from a human donor who received an intestinal transplant.

The chain has TRBV6-5 and TRBJ2-1, with 7 bases aligning to TRBD1. The CDR3 sequence is 14 residues long. From germline, CDR1 is MNHEY and CDR2 SVGAGI. Unmatched junction bases numbered 6, after V lost 2 bases and J lost 8 bases. This CDR3 reads CASSYRGREDEQFF. CDR3 coding DNA: TGTGCCAGCAGTTACAGGGGGCGCGAGGATGAGCAGTTCTTC.

In its sample, this clone was seen a few times. V usage is TRBV6-6 and J usage is TRBJ1-5; D call uncertain. Per the germline V gene, CDR1 is MNHNY and CDR2 is SVGAGI (reference sequence). V was trimmed by 4 bases and J by 5 bases, leaving 15 bases between them. The CDR3 loop spans 15 amino acids. This CDR3 reads CASSSRSAAHQPQHF. CDR3 nucleotides: TGTGCCAGCAGTTCCCGGTCGGCGGCTCATCAGCCCCAGCATTTT.